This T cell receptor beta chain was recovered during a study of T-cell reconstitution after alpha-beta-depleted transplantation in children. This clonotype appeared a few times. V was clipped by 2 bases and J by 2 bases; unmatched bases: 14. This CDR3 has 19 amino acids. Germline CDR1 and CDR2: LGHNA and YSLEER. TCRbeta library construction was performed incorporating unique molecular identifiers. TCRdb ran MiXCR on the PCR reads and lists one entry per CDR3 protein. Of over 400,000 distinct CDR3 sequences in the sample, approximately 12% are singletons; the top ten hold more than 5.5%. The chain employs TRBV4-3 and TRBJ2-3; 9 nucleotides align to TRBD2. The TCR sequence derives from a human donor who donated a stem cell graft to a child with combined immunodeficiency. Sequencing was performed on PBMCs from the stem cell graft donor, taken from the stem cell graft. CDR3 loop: CASSQSVGSGGPFTDTQYF. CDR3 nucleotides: TGCGCCAGCAGCCAAAGTGTTGGTAGCGGGGGCCCCTTCACAGATACGCAGTATTTT.